This TCR beta chain was sequenced in a study of cytomegalovirus exposure and HLA in healthy donors. Overall study: Most genotyped donors, over 70% of about 400, had Caucasian-associated genetic ancestry.

Germline V gene lookup returns CDR1 SEHNR and CDR2 FQNEAQ (reference sequence). This CDR3 is built from 15 residues. The V end lost 6 bases, the J end lost 3 bases, and 16 bases lay between the germline ends. Turning to this clone: Antigen unknown.

Study observations and caveats: V- and J-gene trimming in TCR beta was tied to a missense DCLRE1C variant by an analysis performed later. The study recorded over 150 TCR beta chains that were cytomegalovirus-associated.

At the time of sampling, donors were nominally healthy, though unrecorded immune exposures were likely. Amplification used 60 Vbeta primers and 13 Jbeta primers. Clones were sequenced by immunoSEQ multiplex PCR, and TCRdb holds only the in-frame ones, with some missing. This sample yields 35,000 to 45,000 clones, of which roughly 80% are seen a single time; about 9.3% belongs to the top ten. This chain uses TRBV7-9 with TRBJ2-3, with D perhaps matching TRBD1 (6 bases). This clonotype was sampled from a middle-aged woman in good health and CMV-seronegative. Specimen: PBMCs. The CDR3 protein is CASSTGQTETDTQYF. CDR3 DNA sequence: TGTGCCAGCAGTACCGGACAGACGGAAACAGATACGCAGTATTTT.